This T cell receptor (beta chain) was captured by sequencing in a study of shared clonotypes between healthy human individuals. The germline CDR1 and CDR2 sequences are SGHVS and FQNEAQ. With 2 bases removed from V and 7 bases from J, the gap between germline ends came to 9 bases. CDR3 length: 12 residues. Profiled with immunoSEQ multiplex PCR; TCRdb holds only in-frame clones, not every one. Altogether about a million clones are present, 70% to 85% being singletons, with the ten largest covering roughly 0.9%. This receptor was identified in a young man in good health. Some clones in this sample may be carry-over from other donors' samples. Material: memory CD4+ T cells from PBMCs. Subset described: CD45RA-negative fraction. The rearrangement uses TRBV7-8 and TRBJ2-7; D is perhaps TRBD2 (5 bases). For the CDR3, the DNA is TGTGCCAGCAGCTTACGAGGGTTTGAGCAGTACTTC. Residues: CASSLRGFEQYF. The variable domain in full, with the rest retrieved from reference TRBV7-8 and TRBJ2-7, is GAGVSQSPRYKVAKRGQDVALRCDPISGHVSLFWYQQALGQGPEFLTYFQNEAQLDKSGLPSDRFFAERPEGSVSTLKIQRTQQEDSAVYLCASSLRGFEQYFGPGTRLTVT.